A single sample is the source of the 4 T cell receptor beta chains below, sequenced in a study of cytomegalovirus exposure and HLA in healthy donors (dated 2017 in TCRdb). Receptor libraries were prepared by the immunoSEQ multiplex PCR assay. The multiplex PCR relied on a mix of 60 forward primers for TCR Vbeta segments and 13 reverse primers for TCR Jbeta segments. This immuneACCESS table, as held by TCRdb, lists in-frame sequences with V and J called but not all clones. Of the missing ones, under half trace to an unresolved V gene in checked studies; the others have no known cause. Recorded for this sample are some 190,000 clones; around four fifths of them occurred a single time. About 1.5% of the sample rests with the top ten. Sequenced sample: PBMCs. The origin of the receptors is a man in his late teens or twenties in good health and CMV-seronegative.

This chain connects TRBV6-4 to TRBJ2-7; D might be TRBD2 (6 bases). V shed 8 bases and J shed 9 bases, with 29 bases lying between them. CDR1 is MRHNA and CDR2 is SNTAGT in the germline V gene. The CDR3 has 16 amino acids. This CDR3 is CASSAGTGTGEFVQYF. In nucleotides, the CDR3 is TGTGCCAGCTCGGCTGGAACCGGGACTGGGGAGTTTGTGCAGTACTTC.

A word on this clone: This same CDR3 is encoded by further DNA sequences in the sample. The chain couples TRBV5-1 to TRBJ2-7; 7 bases are a match to TRBD2. This CDR3 region has 15 residues. Germline assignment: CDR1 SGHRS and CDR2 YFSETQ. V lost 0 bases, J lost 0 bases, and 3 bases stayed unmatched. CDR3 residues: CASSLGGGGSYEQYF. CDR3 sequence (DNA): TGCGCCAGCAGCTTGGGTGGGGGGGGCTCCTACGAGCAGTACTTC.

The chain recombines TRBV10-3 with TRBJ1-4, with a possible D match to TRBD1 (5 bases). Trimming shortened V by 7 bases and J by 5 bases, and 17 bases separated the two germline ends. Germline V gives CDR1 ENHRY, CDR2 SYGVKD. The CDR3 has 15 amino acids. The CDR3 bases are TGTGCCATCAAGGAGACGGGCAGGGTGAATGAAAAACTGTTTTTT. It yields the protein CAIKETGRVNEKLFF.

J is TRBJ1-2 and V is TRBV7-2; 7 nucleotides match TRBD1. CDR1 and CDR2 (germline): SGHTA, FQGNSA. V was pared by 0 bases and J by 8 bases, with 6 bases of the junction left unmatched. CDR3 size: 14 residues. Here the CDR3 DNA reads TGTGCCAGCAGCTTAGCGGACAGGTCTAACGGCTACACCTTC. As protein: CASSLADRSNGYTF.